One sample yielded the 21 T cell receptor beta chains listed below, sequenced in a study of CD8 T cells in ankylosing spondylitis. TCRdb used MiXCR to reprocess the 5' RACE reads, holding one entry per CDR3 protein. The data contain fewer than 400,000 distinct CDR3 sequences, 14% to 15% of them seen just once; the ten biggest clones take up around 1%. The material sequenced was blood, either unsorted or a sorted T cell fraction (not recorded which). The receptor source for this set is a male donor with ankylosing spondylitis or in good health (not recorded which).

This clonotype was counted between two and nine times. CDR3: CASNPPSIDEQYF. CDR3 DNA sequence: TGTGCCAGCAATCCCCCCAGTATTGACGAGCAGTACTTC. This chain connects TRBV12-3 or TRBV12-4 to TRBJ2-7; D unclear. Between the trimmed V and J ends, which lost 7 bases and 5 bases, there was a span of 15 bases. The CDR3 runs 13 residues.

The chain links TRBV4-2 to TRBJ2-7; D uncertain. The V end lost 0 bases, the J end lost 2 bases, and 8 bases lay between the germline ends. The CDR3 has 14 residues. CDR1 is LGHNA, CDR2 YNFKEQ, per germline. The CDR3 loop reads CASSQDWSAYEQYF. DNA for the CDR3: TGTGCCAGCAGCCAAGACTGGAGTGCCTACGAGCAGTACTTC.

This clonotype turned up a few times. The chain links TRBV12-3 or TRBV12-4 to TRBJ1-1; D not resolved. The ends were cut back, 5 bases at V and 1 base at J, with 11 bases in the middle. There are 14 residues in the CDR3. CDR3: CASSIGLQNTEAFF. In DNA form, the CDR3 reads TGTGCCAGCAGTATTGGACTGCAGAACACTGAAGCTTTCTTT.

This clonotype was seen a few times. The chain carries TRBV7-2 and TRBJ2-3, with D tentatively TRBD2 (6 bases). The CDR3 loop spans 16 amino acids. The germline V gene encodes CDR1 SGHTA and CDR2 FQGNSA. V lost 4 bases to trimming and J lost 2 bases, with 16 bases between them. The CDR3 here is CASSSSLLAATDTQYF. The CDR3 nucleotides read TGTGCCAGCAGCTCTTCACTATTAGCGGCCACAGATACGCAGTATTTT.

The chain recombines TRBV12-3 or TRBV12-4 with TRBJ2-2; weak D call: TRBD1 (6 bases). The CDR3 runs 16 residues. Trimming removed 1 base at V and 5 bases at J, with 14 bases between. The CDR3 sequence is CASSLGTGTRTGELFF. The CDR3 DNA reads TGTGCCAGCAGTTTAGGGACCGGGACACGGACCGGGGAGCTGTTTTTT.

This clonotype has only a few counts. The chain employs TRBV4-1 and TRBJ2-7; perhaps TRBD2 as D (6 bases). Germline V CDR1 and CDR2: MGHRA, YSYEKL. The V end was cut by 0 bases, the J end by 1 base, with 16 bases between. This CDR3 spans 17 amino acids. The CDR3 nucleotides are TGCGCCAGCAGCCAAGATCTTTATGTGGAGGGATCCTACGAGCAGTACTTC. It yields the protein CASSQDLYVEGSYEQYF.

V gene TRBV7-2 combines with J gene TRBJ2-3; D possibly corresponds to TRBD1 (5 bases). Per germline, CDR1 SGHTA and CDR2 FQGNSA. Trimming removed 5 bases from V and 0 bases from J, with 15 bases in between. The CDR3 runs to 16 residues. The CDR3 DNA sequence: TGTGCCAGCAGCGGGGTCAGGGCCTCTAGCACAGATACGCAGTATTTT. Encoded protein: CASSGVRASSTDTQYF.

V usage is TRBV7-2 and J usage is TRBJ2-3; D is unresolved. Trimming pared 5 bases from V and 5 bases from J, leaving 11 bases between. This CDR3 has 13 amino acids. Germline values: CDR1 SGHTA, CDR2 FQGNSA. This chain's CDR3 is CASSQSVGDTQYF. CDR3 nucleotides: TGTGCCAGCAGCCAAAGCGTAGGAGATACGCAGTATTTT.

In its sample, this clonotype was seen many times. The chain carries TRBV12-3 or TRBV12-4 and TRBJ2-1, with 7 bases aligning to TRBD1. The junction had 4 bases not matched to a gene; V was cut back by 7 bases and J by 4 bases. The CDR3 has 13 residues. The CDR3 DNA reads TGTGCCAGCACCCCGGGACAGTACAATGAGCAGTTCTTC. Protein: CASTPGQYNEQFF.

This clonotype was seen a handful of times. The V and J genes are TRBV20-1 and TRBJ2-7; 7 nucleotides agree with TRBD1. The CDR3 is 15 amino acids. Germline V gene lookup returns CDR1 DFQATT and CDR2 SNEGSKA (reference sequence). The V segment lost 3 bases and the J segment 1 base; nucleotides outside the gene matches: 9. The CDR3 loop is CSASRTGPLSYEQYF. The CDR3 DNA reads as TGCAGTGCTAGCCGGACAGGCCCTCTGTCCTACGAGCAGTACTTC.

This clonotype showed up many times. The chain has TRBV5-1 and TRBJ2-1; D gene uncertain. This CDR3 is built from 14 residues. Germline V lookup: CDR1 SGHRS, CDR2 YFSETQ. Trimming took off 5 bases at V and 8 bases at J, with 17 bases between the two ends. The DNA of the CDR3 is TGCGCCAGCAGTTACCCAGGACCTAACGATGAGCAGTTCTTC. Residues: CASSYPGPNDEQFF.

This clonotype appeared a few times. CDR3 residues: CASSRYSGSADTQYF. Here the CDR3 DNA reads TGTGCCAGCAGCCGTTATAGCGGGAGCGCAGATACGCAGTATTTT. The chain joins TRBV6-1 to TRBJ2-3, with 9 bases that match TRBD2. This CDR3 contains 15 residues. Germline V gene data show CDR1 as MNHNS and CDR2 as SASEGT. The trim removed 6 bases at V and 4 bases at J, leaving 8 bases unmatched.

This clonotype appeared a few times. V and J are TRBV11-2 and TRBJ1-4; a possible D gene is TRBD1 (6 bases). This CDR3 contains 13 residues. Between the trimmed V and J ends, which lost 5 bases and 7 bases, there was a span of 11 bases. Per the germline V gene, CDR1 is SGHAT and CDR2 is FQNNGV. The CDR3 here is CASSPQGREKLFF. CDR3 DNA: TGTGCCAGCAGCCCGCAGGGGCGTGAAAAACTGTTTTTT.

The genes are TRBV10-3 and TRBJ1-3; no clear D. The CDR3 has 11 amino acids. Trimming removed 6 bases at V and 8 bases at J, with 8 bases between. Germline-derived CDR1 and CDR2 are ENHRY and SYGVKD. CDR3 in amino acids: CAISYKDTIYF. The CDR3 DNA follows: TGTGCCATCAGCTACAAGGACACCATATATTTT.

The CDR3 region is CASIERQGTYEQYF. In nucleotides, the CDR3 is TGTGCCAGCATCGAGCGACAGGGGACCTACGAGCAGTACTTC. The chain is built from TRBV6-1 and TRBJ2-7; 8 bases map to TRBD1. Germline V gives CDR1 MNHNS, CDR2 SASEGT. Unmatched junction bases numbered 7, after V lost 7 bases and J lost 2 bases. There are 14 residues in the CDR3.

The gene calls are TRBV5-6 and TRBJ2-3, with D possibly TRBD2 on 5 matching bases. Looked up from germline, CDR1 is SGHDT and CDR2 is YYEEEE. The CDR3 is made up of 14 amino acids. The V end lost 3 bases, the J end lost 1 base, and 9 bases lay between the germline ends. DNA of the CDR3: TGTGCCAGCAGCTCTCTCGGGGGCACAGATACGCAGTATTTT. Translation: CASSSLGGTDTQYF. The full variable domain, completed using reference TRBV5-6 and TRBJ2-3, is DAGVTQSPTHLIKTRGQQVTLRCSPKSGHDTVSWYQQALGQGPQFIFQYYEEEERQRGNFPDRFSGHQFPNYSSELNVNALLLGDSALYLCASSSLGGTDTQYFGPGTRLTVL.

This clonotype was counted between two and nine times. The chain couples TRBV7-2 to TRBJ2-1; 10 bases fit TRBD1. The CDR3 sequence is 16 residues long. The V and J ends lost 5 bases and 3 bases, in that order; junction bases with no gene match: 7. Per germline, CDR1 SGHTA and CDR2 FQGNSA. In DNA form, the CDR3 reads TGTGCCAGCAGCCCAGGGACAGGGGCCCTCTACAATGAGCAGTTCTTC. It yields the protein CASSPGTGALYNEQFF.

The chain combines TRBV5-1 with TRBJ1-1; D remains unclear. Germline loops: CDR1 SGHRS, CDR2 YFSETQ. The CDR3 has 14 amino acids. V lost 0 bases, J lost 4 bases, and 10 bases lay in between. CDR3 sequence (DNA): TGCGCCAGCAGCTTGGAAGGATGGAGCACTGAAGCTTTCTTT. Translated, it gives CASSLEGWSTEAFF. Full variable domain (rest looked up from reference TRBV5-1 and TRBJ1-1): KAGVTQTPRYLIKTRGQQVTLSCSPISGHRSVSWYQQTPGQGLQFLFEYFSETQRNKGNFPGRFSGRQFSNSRSEMNVSTLELGDSALYLCASSLEGWSTEAFFGQGTRLTVV.

This clonotype was picked up a small number of times. The rearrangement uses TRBV5-5 and TRBJ1-5, with 10 bases that match TRBD1. The length of the CDR3 is 14 residues. The germline V gene encodes CDR1 SGHKS and CDR2 YYEKEE (reference sequence). V was clipped by 3 bases and J by 7 bases; unmatched bases: 4. CDR3 protein: CASSSGTGEQPQHF. CDR3 nucleotide sequence: TGTGCCAGCAGCTCCGGGACAGGGGAACAGCCCCAGCATTTT.

This clonotype has at least ten counts. The chain links TRBV5-1 to TRBJ2-1, with TRBD1 matching over 7 bases. V trimming: 4 bases; J trimming: 2 bases; junction bases outside the gene matches: 6. Germline loops: CDR1 SGHRS, CDR2 YFSETQ. The CDR3 totals 15 residues. CDR3 DNA sequence: TGCGCCAGCAGCCCGGACAGGCCTGCCTACAATGAGCAGTTCTTC. It yields the protein CASSPDRPAYNEQFF.

This chain uses TRBV5-1 with TRBJ2-7; maybe TRBD1 (6 bases). Looked up from germline, CDR1 is SGHRS and CDR2 is YFSETQ. The CDR3 is 14 residues long. The V end lost 4 bases, the J end lost 2 bases, and 13 bases lay between the germline ends. The CDR3 sequence is CASSRGTTPYEQYF. In DNA, the CDR3 is TGCGCCAGCAGCAGAGGGACAACCCCCTACGAGCAGTACTTC.